This TCR beta chain is from a study of shared clonotypes between healthy human individuals. As for the study in general: The people who gave samples were a couple of women and a few men aged 18 to 49. Per-donor plates numbered three CD4 naive, three CD4 memory, two CD8 naive and one CD8 memory.

With respect to this clone: The antigen is unknown.

The study's findings and limits: Clonotypes which were not shared had lower generation probabilities than clonotypes that all four donors shared.

This CDR3 is 14 amino acids long. The V and J ends lost 6 bases and 6 bases respectively, with 18 bases between them. Germline V gene sequence: CDR1 SNHLY, CDR2 FYNNEI. A deep-level run was used for the assay. The method was immunoSEQ multiplex PCR; TCRdb's version includes in-frame clones alone and lacks a portion of them. The table records over 400,000 clones, about 96% of them present only once. The specimen sequenced was naive CD4+ T cells sorted from blood. Subset indicated: CD45RA+ positively selected. The sequence was obtained from a woman aged 25 to 39 in good health. The gene calls are TRBV2 and TRBJ2-7; D is unclear. CDR3 in DNA: TGTGCCAGCAGCAAAAGTCTTCAGTTGCCCGAGCAGTACTTC. It yields the protein CASSKSLQLPEQYF. Combining the CDR3 with reference TRBV2 and TRBJ2-7 gives the whole variable domain EPEVTQTPSHQVTQMGQEVILRCVPISNHLYFYWYRQILGQKVEFLVSFYNNEISEKSEIFDDQFSVERPDGSNFTLKIRSTKLEDSAMYFCASSKSLQLPEQYFGPGTRLTVT.